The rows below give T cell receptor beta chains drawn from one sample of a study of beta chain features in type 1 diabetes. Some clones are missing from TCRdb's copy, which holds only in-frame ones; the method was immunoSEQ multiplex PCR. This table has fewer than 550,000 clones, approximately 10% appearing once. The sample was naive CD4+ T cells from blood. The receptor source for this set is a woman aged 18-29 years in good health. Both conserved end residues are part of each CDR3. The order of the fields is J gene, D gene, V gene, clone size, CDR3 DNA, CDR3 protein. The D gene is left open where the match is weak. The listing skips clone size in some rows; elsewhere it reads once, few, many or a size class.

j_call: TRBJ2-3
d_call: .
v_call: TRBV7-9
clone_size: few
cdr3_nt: TGTGCCAGCAGCTCCGGGACGGGGGCAGATACGCAGTATTTT
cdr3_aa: CASSSGTGADTQYF

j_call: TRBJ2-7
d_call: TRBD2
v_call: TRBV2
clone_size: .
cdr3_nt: TGTGCCAGCTCCCCCAGCGGGAGGGCCTACGAGCAGTACTTC
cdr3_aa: CASSPSGRAYEQYF

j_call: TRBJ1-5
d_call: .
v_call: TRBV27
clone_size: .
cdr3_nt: TGTGCCAGCAGCGTGGCACAGGGTCACAATCAGCCCCAGCATTTT
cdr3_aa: CASSVAQGHNQPQHF

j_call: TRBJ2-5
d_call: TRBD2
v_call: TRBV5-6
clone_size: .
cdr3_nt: TGTGCCAGCAGCTTGTTACTAGCGGGAGGGAGGGAGACCCAGTACTTC
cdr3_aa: CASSLLLAGGRETQYF

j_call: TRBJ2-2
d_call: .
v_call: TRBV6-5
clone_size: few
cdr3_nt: TGTGCCAGCAGTTACGCGGGAACCGGGGAGCTGTTTTTT
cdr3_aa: CASSYAGTGELFF

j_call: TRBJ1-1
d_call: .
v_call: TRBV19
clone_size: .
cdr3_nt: TGTGCCAGTAGTATGGACAAGAACACTGAAGCTTTCTTT
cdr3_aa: CASSMDKNTEAFF

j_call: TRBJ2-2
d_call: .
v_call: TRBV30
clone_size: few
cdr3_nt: TGTGCCTGGAGTCCCCACAAACCAACAACCGGGGAGCTGTTTTTT
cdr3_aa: CAWSPHKPTTGELFF

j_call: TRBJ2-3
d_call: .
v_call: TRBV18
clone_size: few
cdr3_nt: TGTGCCAGCTCACCACGCAGGACAGATACGCAGTATTTT
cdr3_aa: CASSPRRTDTQYF

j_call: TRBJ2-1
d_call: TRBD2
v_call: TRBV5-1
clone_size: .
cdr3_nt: TGCGCCAGCAGCCCTGGACTAGCGGGGCATCTCAACAATGAGCAGTTCTTC
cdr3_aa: CASSPGLAGHLNNEQFF

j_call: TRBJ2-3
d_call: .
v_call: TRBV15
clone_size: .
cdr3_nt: TGTGCCACCAGAGCCGGAGGAACCACAGATACGCAGTATTTT
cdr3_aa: CATRAGGTTDTQYF

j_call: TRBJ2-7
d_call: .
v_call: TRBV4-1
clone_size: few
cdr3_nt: TGCGCCAGCAGCCAAGAGTTCGCGGGCGCTGCGTACTTC
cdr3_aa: CASSQEFAGAAYF

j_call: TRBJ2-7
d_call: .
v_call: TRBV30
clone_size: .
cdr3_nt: TGTGCCTGGAGGTCCCGCGGTGCGACCTACGAGCAGTACTTC
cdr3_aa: CAWRSRGATYEQYF

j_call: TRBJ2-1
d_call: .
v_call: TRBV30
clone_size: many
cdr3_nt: TGTGCCTGGAGTGTACAGAGGGTTAGTGAGCAGTTCTTC
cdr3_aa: CAWSVQRVSEQFF

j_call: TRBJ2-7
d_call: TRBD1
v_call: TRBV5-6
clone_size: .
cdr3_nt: TGTGCCAGCAGCTTGCCCGGGACAGGGGGCTACGAGCAGTACTTC
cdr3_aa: CASSLPGTGGYEQYF

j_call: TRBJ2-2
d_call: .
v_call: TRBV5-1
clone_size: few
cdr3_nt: TGCGCCAGCAGCTTGGCCAGGGACACCGGGGAGCTGTTTTTT
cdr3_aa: CASSLARDTGELFF

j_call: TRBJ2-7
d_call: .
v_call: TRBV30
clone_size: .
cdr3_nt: TGTGCCTGGAGTCTCACCTCCTACGAGCAGTACTTC
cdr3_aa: CAWSLTSYEQYF

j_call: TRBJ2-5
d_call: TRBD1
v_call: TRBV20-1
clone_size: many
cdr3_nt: TGCAGTTCTGGACAGGCTGAGACCCAGTACTTC
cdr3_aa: CSSGQAETQYF

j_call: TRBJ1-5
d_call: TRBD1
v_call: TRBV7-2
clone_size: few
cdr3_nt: TGTGCCAGCAGGTACACAGGGGGTAATCAGCCCCAGCATTTT
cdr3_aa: CASRYTGGNQPQHF

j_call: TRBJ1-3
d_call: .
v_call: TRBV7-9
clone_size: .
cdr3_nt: TGTGCCAGCAGTTCAGAACCGTTCACCATATATTTT
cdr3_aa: CASSSEPFTIYF

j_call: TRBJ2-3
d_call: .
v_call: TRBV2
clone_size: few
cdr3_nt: TGTGCCAGCAGGCCGGGACCTTCTCGCACAGATACGCAGTATTTT
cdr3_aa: CASRPGPSRTDTQYF

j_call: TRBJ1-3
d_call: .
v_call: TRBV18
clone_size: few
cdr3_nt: TGTGCCAGCTCACCATGGATAACCTTTAGATCGGGAAACACCATATATTTT
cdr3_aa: CASSPWITFRSGNTIYF

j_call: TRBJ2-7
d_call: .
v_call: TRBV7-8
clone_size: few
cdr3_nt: TGTGCCAGCAGCTTCCAGCGGACATCGTTCGGCGAGCAGTACTTC
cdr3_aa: CASSFQRTSFGEQYF

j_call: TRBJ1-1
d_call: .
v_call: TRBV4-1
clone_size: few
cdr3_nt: TGCGCCAGCAGCCAAGCCGGTCGGGGGTCGAACACTGAAGCTTTCTTT
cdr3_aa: CASSQAGRGSNTEAFF

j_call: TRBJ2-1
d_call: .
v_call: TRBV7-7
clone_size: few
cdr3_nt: TGTGCTAGCAGCTTAGACAGGATCCTGTACAATGAGCAGTTCTTC
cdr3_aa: CASSLDRILYNEQFF

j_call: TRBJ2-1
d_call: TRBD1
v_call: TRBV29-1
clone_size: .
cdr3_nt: TGCAGCTCGGGACAGGCTGGGCGTGGTGAGCAGTTCTTC
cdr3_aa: CSSGQAGRGEQFF

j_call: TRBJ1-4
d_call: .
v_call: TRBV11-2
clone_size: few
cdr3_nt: TGTGCCAGCAGCCTAAATACGGCAACTAATGAAAAACTGTTTTTT
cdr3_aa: CASSLNTATNEKLFF